The next 25 T cell receptor beta chains were all read from a single sample in a study of cytomegalovirus exposure and HLA in healthy donors. The primer mix had 60 Vbeta and 13 Jbeta primers. Generated by immunoSEQ multiplex PCR, the TCRdb table keeps only in-frame clones and is missing some. The sample has about 180,000 clones, around 77% seen once. The sequenced sample was PBMCs. The receptors originated from a woman aged 25 to 39 in good health and CMV-seronegative.

This sequence joins TRBV10-2 and TRBJ2-3; a weak D match, TRBD2 (6 bases). Trimming left V 6 bases short and J 2 bases short, with 18 bases between. CDR1 and CDR2 (germline): WSHSY, SAAADI. The CDR3 is made up of 16 amino acids. This CDR3 reads CASSMDYPAFTDTQYF. In DNA form, the CDR3 reads TGCGCCAGCAGCATGGACTATCCCGCTTTCACAGATACGCAGTATTTT.

The rearrangement joins TRBV7-8 to TRBJ2-7; 9 bases align to TRBD1. Trimming took 5 bases from V and 7 from J; bases not matched to a gene: 9. CDR3 length equals 14 residues. In germline, CDR1 is SGHVS, CDR2 FQNEAQ. The CDR3 bases are TGTGCCAGCAGCCCCGGGACAGGGAGTCGAGAGCAGTACTTC. Translated, it gives CASSPGTGSREQYF.

The rearrangement joins TRBV20-1 to TRBJ2-7, with D unresolved. V shed 1 base and J shed 6 bases, with 7 bases lying between them. The CDR3 runs 11 residues. Germline CDR1 and CDR2: DFQATT and SNEGSKA (reference sequence). The CDR3: CSARGESEQYF. The DNA of the CDR3 is TGCAGTGCTAGAGGCGAGAGCGAGCAGTACTTC.

The chain links TRBV5-1 to TRBJ2-5; D remains ambiguous. The germline V and J ends were trimmed by 7 bases and 2 bases, with 12 bases remaining between them. Germline loops: CDR1 SGHRS, CDR2 YFSETQ. The CDR3 is 13 residues long. This CDR3 is CASGWAVQETQYF. CDR3 bases: TGCGCCAGCGGCTGGGCTGTTCAAGAGACCCAGTACTTC.

The chain has TRBV10-3 and TRBJ2-1, with 9 bases lining up with TRBD2. Trimming at V came to 5 bases and at J to 3 bases, leaving 11 bases not matched to a gene. Germline-derived CDR1 and CDR2 are ENHRY and SYGVKD. This CDR3 is built from 17 residues. CDR3 nucleotides: TGTGCCATCAGTAATAGGAAGGCGGGGGGGAACTACAATGAGCAGTTCTTC. This sequence encodes CAISNRKAGGNYNEQFF.

The V call is TRBV7-8, the J call TRBJ2-1; TRBD2 aligns across 8 bases. The CDR3 totals 16 residues. Germline V lookup: CDR1 SGHVS, CDR2 FQNEAQ. V lost 1 base and J lost 8; bases outside the gene matches: 10. The CDR3 loop is CASSLVGDGGGYEQFF. Written as DNA, the CDR3 is TGTGCCAGCAGCTTAGTAGGTGACGGGGGGGGCTATGAGCAGTTCTTC.

The J gene is TRBJ2-2, the V gene TRBV6-1; D is ambiguous. Trimming stripped 5 bases from V and 2 bases from J, with 9 bases between. The CDR3 runs to 14 residues. CDR1 and CDR2 (germline): MNHNS, SASEGT. The CDR3 bases are TGTGCCAGCAGTCCTCTATATAACACCGGGGAGCTGTTTTTT. This codes for CASSPLYNTGELFF.

The chain is built from TRBV2 and TRBJ2-1; no clear D. V was pared by 10 bases and J by 0 bases, with 13 bases between. The CDR3 is 14 amino acids. The germline V gene has CDR1 SNHLY and CDR2 FYNNEI. In nucleotides, the CDR3 is TGTGCCACGTCTTCAAGAGGCTCCTACAATGAGCAGTTCTTC. Protein product: CATSSRGSYNEQFF.

The chain couples TRBV7-6 to TRBJ1-1; 8 bases agree with TRBD1. CDR1 SGHVS and CDR2 FNYEAQ come from the germline V gene. The trim removed 4 bases at V and 3 bases at J, leaving 7 bases unmatched. The CDR3 covers 15 residues. The CDR3, as DNA: TGTGCCAGCAGCTCGGGATACAGGGGGGACACTGAAGCTTTCTTT. Translating gives CASSSGYRGDTEAFF.

V is TRBV5-1 and J is TRBJ1-4; unclear D gene. V shed 0 bases and J shed 8 bases, with 8 bases lying between them. The CDR3 sequence is 13 residues long. Per the germline V gene, CDR1 is SGHRS and CDR2 is YFSETQ. This CDR3 reads CASSLGAGEKLFF. CDR3 coding DNA: TGCGCCAGCAGCTTGGGGGCGGGAGAAAAACTGTTTTTT.

DNA for the CDR3: TGTGCCAGCAGCTTAGGGAGGGACACAGATACGCAGTATTTT. Its protein product is CASSLGRDTDTQYF. V usage is TRBV7-9 and J usage is TRBJ2-3; a possible D gene is TRBD2 (6 bases). Germline V lookup: CDR1 SEHNR, CDR2 FQNEAQ (reference sequence). This CDR3 spans 14 amino acids. Trimming cost V 1 base and J 2 bases, with 7 bases left between them.

The chain uses TRBV19 and TRBJ2-7, with 12 bases identical to TRBD2. V lost 5 bases and J lost 2; bases outside the gene matches: 10. The CDR3 loop spans 17 amino acids. Per germline, CDR1 LNHDA and CDR2 SQIVND (reference sequence). CDR3 sequence: CASSFALAGGITYEQYF. CDR3 bases: TGTGCCAGTAGTTTCGCGCTAGCGGGGGGGATAACCTACGAGCAGTACTTC.

The gene calls are TRBV7-9 and TRBJ1-1, with 9 bases matching TRBD1. V was clipped by 5 bases and J by 5 bases; unmatched bases: 6. The CDR3 length is 14 residues. Germline V gene lookup returns CDR1 SEHNR and CDR2 FQNEAQ (reference sequence). CDR3 in amino acids: CASSPNRGLTEAFF. The DNA of the CDR3 is TGTGCCAGCAGCCCGAACAGGGGGCTGACTGAAGCTTTCTTT.

The genes are TRBV30 and TRBJ1-2; the D is unclear. CDR3 length equals 12 residues. CDR1 is GTSNPN and CDR2 is SVGIG in the germline V gene (reference sequence). For the CDR3, the DNA is TGTGCGTGCCAGAGGGCAAGGAATGGCTACACCTTC. This sequence encodes CACQRARNGYTF.

This chain uses TRBV6-1 with TRBJ1-3; D might be TRBD1 (6 bases). Germline CDR1 reads MNHNS; CDR2 reads SASEGT. The V end was cut by 2 bases, the J end by 8 bases, with 13 bases between. The CDR3 consists of 14 residues. CDR3 residues: CASSESPGGHTIYF. CDR3 DNA sequence: TGTGCCAGCAGTGAATCACCGGGGGGCCACACCATATATTTT.

This chain links TRBV29-1 with TRBJ2-4; 7 bases align to TRBD2. Germline CDR1 is SQVTM and CDR2 is ANQGSEA. V lost 6 bases, J lost 8 bases, and 10 bases stayed unmatched. CDR3 size: 13 residues. The CDR3 sequence: CSVLRESGDIQYF. The CDR3 DNA is TGCAGCGTCCTCAGGGAGAGCGGGGACATTCAGTACTTC.

This clone was seen more than once but under ten times. The chain is built from TRBV5-1 and TRBJ2-7, with 11 bases lining up with TRBD1. The CDR3 spans 18 residues. The germline gives CDR1 SGHRS, CDR2 YFSETQ. The V and J ends lost 4 bases and 2 bases, in that order; junction bases with no gene match: 14. CDR3 DNA: TGCGCCAGCAGCCCCCAGGACAGGGGGCGGTTCCCTCCCTACGAGCAGTACTTC. Translation: CASSPQDRGRFPPYEQYF. The whole variable domain, remainder taken from reference TRBV5-1 and TRBJ2-7, is KAGVTQTPRYLIKTRGQQVTLSCSPISGHRSVSWYQQTPGQGLQFLFEYFSETQRNKGNFPGRFSGRQFSNSRSEMNVSTLELGDSALYLCASSPQDRGRFPPYEQYFGPGTRLTVT.

About this clone itself: Lacking the conserved final phenylalanine or tryptophan, this CDR3 likely reflects a read error. CDR3 bases: TGTGCCAGCAGCTTGGCCACCCGGACAAACTATGGCTACACCGTC. It codes for CASSLATRTNYGYTV. The gene calls are TRBV5-4 and TRBJ1-2, with a weak D call TRBD1 (5 bases). This CDR3 has 15 residues. Germline loops: CDR1 SGHNT, CDR2 YYREEE (reference sequence). Trimming shortened V by 0 bases and J by 2 bases, and 11 bases separated the two germline ends.

This CDR3 reads CASSQLRGTSTDTQYF. CDR3 nucleotide sequence: TGTGCCAGCAGCCAGTTAAGAGGGACTAGCACAGATACGCAGTATTTT. V usage is TRBV4-2 and J usage is TRBJ2-3; TRBD2 might be the D (6 bases). The CDR3 is made up of 16 amino acids. Per germline, CDR1 LGHNA and CDR2 YNFKEQ. V was cut by 3 bases and J by 0 bases, with 13 bases left in between.

The count of this clone is one. The J gene is TRBJ2-3, the V gene TRBV9; D might be TRBD1 (6 bases). Per germline, CDR1 SGDLS and CDR2 YYNGEE. V was trimmed by 0 bases and J by 1 base, leaving 9 bases between them. The CDR3 has 15 amino acids. CDR3 loop: CASSVGGHGTDTQYF. The CDR3 DNA follows: TGTGCCAGCAGCGTAGGGGGACATGGCACAGATACGCAGTATTTT.

This rearrangement joins TRBV30 to TRBJ1-1; D unresolved. Trimming removed 5 bases from V and 4 bases from J, with 14 bases in between. In germline, CDR1 is GTSNPN, CDR2 SVGIG (reference sequence). The CDR3 extends over 13 amino acids. The CDR3 sequence is CAWALSSGTEAFF. In nucleotides, the CDR3 is TGTGCCTGGGCCTTATCATCGGGCACTGAAGCTTTCTTT.

The CDR3 bases are TGTGCCAGCAGGAGGGACTTGAACACTGAAGCTTTCTTT. Protein product: CASRRDLNTEAFF. This chain links TRBV9 with TRBJ1-1, with a weak D call TRBD1 (5 bases). The germline V gene encodes CDR1 SGDLS and CDR2 YYNGEE. The CDR3 is 13 residues long. With 5 bases removed from V and 0 bases from J, the gap between germline ends came to 8 bases.

CDR3: CASGGDRVYEQYF. The CDR3 DNA reads as TGTGCCAGCGGTGGGGACAGGGTCTACGAGCAGTACTTC. The chain uses TRBV2 and TRBJ2-7; 9 bases are shared with TRBD1. V dropped 8 bases and J dropped 3; count of bases not matched to a gene: 5. The CDR3 totals 13 residues. Germline-derived CDR1 and CDR2 are SNHLY and FYNNEI.

The chain carries TRBV4-1 and TRBJ2-5; 11 bases align to TRBD2. The CDR3 covers 17 residues. V trimming: 1 base; J trimming: 1 base; junction bases outside the gene matches: 5. Germline loops: CDR1 MGHRA, CDR2 YSYEKL. The CDR3 protein is CASSQGASGGLQETQYF. The CDR3 DNA follows: TGCGCCAGCAGCCAAGGGGCTAGCGGGGGGCTCCAAGAGACCCAGTACTTC.

This clone was observed a handful of times. This chain connects TRBV4-1 to TRBJ2-7, with TRBD2 as a possible D gene (6 bases). CDR3 length: 15 residues. In germline, CDR1 is MGHRA, CDR2 YSYEKL. V was shortened by 1 base and J by 0 bases, with 10 bases between the two germline ends. The CDR3 loop is CASSQGRAYSYEQYF. The CDR3 DNA is TGCGCCAGCAGCCAAGGGAGGGCCTACTCCTACGAGCAGTACTTC.